The 26 T cell receptor beta chains in this list originate from one sample, sequenced in a study of glioma-infiltrating T cells. Using RNA template, CDR3s of TCR alpha and beta were amplified with iRepertoire arm-PCR. TCRdb reanalysed the multiplex PCR reads using MiXCR and keeps one entry per CDR3 protein. Among some 3,100 distinct CDR3 sequences listed, just over 85% were seen once. The sequenced sample consisted of glioma tissue, nonneoplastic brain tissue, or PBMCs (not recorded which). All receptors derive from a human donor with low-grade glioma or glioblastoma, undergoing nonglioma brain surgery, or in good health (not recorded which).

In the case of this clonotype: The library was built for alpha chains, so this beta chain is an off-target read and its size means little. The V and J genes are TRBV7-2 and TRBJ1-2, with D hard to call. Germline V CDR1 and CDR2: SGHTA, FQGNSA. Between the trimmed V and J ends, which lost 3 bases and 8 bases, there was a span of 19 bases. The CDR3 sequence is 15 residues long. The CDR3 region is CASSFRTQSVGGYTF. The CDR3 nucleotides are TGTGCCAGCAGCTTTCGGACGCAGAGCGTTGGGGGCTACACCTTC.

As for this clonotype: This beta chain lies outside the target of a library built for alpha chains; its clone size means little. This chain joins TRBV6-2 or TRBV6-3 and TRBJ1-5; D might be TRBD1 (6 bases). This CDR3 region has 15 residues. Germline V lookup: CDR1 MNHEY, CDR2 SVGEGT. Trimming cost V 0 bases and J 7 bases, with 13 bases left between them. The CDR3 nucleotides read TGTGCCAGCAGTTACTCGGGCCAGGGGAGCCAGCCCCAGCATTTT. This gives the protein CASSYSGQGSQPQHF.

To note about this clonotype: At one boundary the junction diverges from the germline segment, which might be a read error. For a library built for alpha chains, this beta chain is a stray read; little rests on its size. The chain couples TRBV20-1 to TRBJ2-3; 11 nucleotides match TRBD2. Germline CDR1 and CDR2: DFQATT and SNEGSKA (reference sequence). The CDR3 is made up of 17 amino acids. The CDR3 spells CSAADSATSGVTDTQYF. The CDR3 bases are TGCAGTGCGGCTGACTCCGCGACTAGCGGGGTCACAGATACGCAGTACTTT.

In the case of this clonotype: Since it is a stray read in a library aimed at alpha chains, this beta chain has a size that is not meaningful. The rearrangement joins TRBV27 to TRBJ2-1, with D possibly being TRBD2 (6 bases). Germline V gene lookup returns CDR1 MNHEY and CDR2 SMNVEV (reference sequence). The CDR3 sequence is 15 residues long. Trimming cost V 4 bases and J 0 bases, with 10 bases left between them. This chain's CDR3 is CASSSDGSSYNEQFF. CDR3 DNA sequence: TGTGCCAGCAGTTCAGACGGGAGCTCCTACAATGAGCAGTTCTTC.

About this clonotype itself: This beta chain came through as a stray read in a library set up for alpha chains, and its size says little. CDR3 coding DNA: TGTGCCAGCAGTACGACAGGGGGAGACACTGAAGCTTTCTTT. This encodes CASSTTGGDTEAFF. This rearrangement joins TRBV6-1 to TRBJ1-1, with 9 bases fitting TRBD1. The CDR3 is 14 amino acids. The junction had 4 bases not matched to a gene; V was cut back by 5 bases and J by 3 bases. Looked up from germline, CDR1 is MNHNS and CDR2 is SASEGT.

Comments on this clonotype: Because the library targeted alpha chains, this beta chain is an off-target read whose size means little. J is TRBJ2-2 and V is TRBV20-1, with 9 positions matching TRBD2. Germline V lookup: CDR1 DFQATT, CDR2 SNEGSKA (reference sequence). The V gene end was trimmed by 0 bases and the J gene end by 0 bases; junction bases not matched to a gene: 2. The CDR3 totals 16 residues. CDR3 DNA: TGCAGTGCTAGAGAAGCGGGGGGCGCGAACACCGGGGAGCTGTTTTTT. As protein: CSAREAGGANTGELFF.

About this clonotype itself: Being off target in a library aimed at alpha chains, this beta chain has a size of little meaning. The CDR3 bases are TGTGCCAGCTCACGCGGAGAGCCCAATCAGCCCCAGCATTTT. Amino acid sequence: CASSRGEPNQPQHF. The chain has TRBV18 and TRBJ1-5; D is unclear. Trimming removed 4 bases from V and 3 bases from J, with 10 bases in between. Germline V gene lookup returns CDR1 KGHSH and CDR2 LQKENI. This CDR3 comprises 14 residues.

Concerning this clonotype itself: The library was built for alpha chains, so this beta chain is an off-target read and its size means little. The rearrangement links TRBV2 to TRBJ2-7; D remains unclear. The CDR3 is made up of 12 amino acids. Germline lookup yields CDR1 SNHLY and CDR2 FYNNEI. V was shortened by 6 bases and J by 6 bases, with 12 bases between the two germline ends. The DNA of the CDR3 is TGTGCCAGCAGCCAAGTTCCTCTCGAGCAGTACTTC. Protein sequence: CASSQVPLEQYF.

Points on this clonotype: This beta chain is an unintended read in a library built for alpha chains; its size means little. The chain couples TRBV18 to TRBJ2-2; the D gene is possibly TRBD1 (6 bases). CDR1 is KGHSH and CDR2 is LQKENI in the germline V gene. V gave up 6 bases and J gave up 2 bases, with 13 bases separating them. CDR3 size: 15 residues. The CDR3 is CASSLGADNTGELFF. DNA for the CDR3: TGTGCCAGCTCCCTGGGGGCGGACAACACCGGGGAGCTGTTTTTT.

About this clonotype itself: For a library built for alpha chains, this beta chain is a stray read; little rests on its size. The J gene is TRBJ2-7, the V gene TRBV2; D gene unclear. Deletions cut 4 bases from V and 3 bases from J, with 4 bases between. CDR3 length: 11 residues. CDR1 is SNHLY, CDR2 FYNNEI, per germline. This CDR3 reads CASSVGYEQYF. The CDR3 region has the DNA TGTGCCAGCAGTGTGGGCTACGAGCAGTACTTC.

Concerning this clonotype: This beta chain is off target for a library built for alpha chains, so its abundance means little. This chain uses TRBV7-9 with TRBJ1-1, with D maybe TRBD1 (5 bases). Germline V lookup: CDR1 SEHNR, CDR2 FQNEAQ (reference sequence). The CDR3 is made up of 13 amino acids. The V and J ends lost 8 bases and 3 bases respectively, with 13 bases between them. CDR3 amino acids: CASFGDLDTEAFF. For the CDR3, the DNA is TGTGCCAGCTTTGGGGACCTCGACACTGAAGCTTTCTTT.

For this clonotype: The library was prepared for alpha chains; this beta chain is a stray read, so its frequency means little. The CDR3 here is CATSDSGTQGYTF. In DNA, the CDR3 is TGTGCCACCAGTGATTCCGGGACTCAAGGCTACACCTTC. The chain is built from TRBV24-1 and TRBJ1-2, with D perhaps matching TRBD1 (5 bases). There are 13 residues in the CDR3. Per germline, CDR1 KGHDR and CDR2 SFDVKD. V lost 2 bases and J 8 bases, leaving 11 bases between the germline ends.

With regard to this clonotype: This beta chain is a stray sequence in a library constructed for alpha chains; its clone size is not meaningful. The V call is TRBV4-3, the J call TRBJ2-1; no firm D call. The ends were cut back, 4 bases at V and 2 bases at J, with 15 bases in the middle. The CDR3 covers 16 residues. The germline V gene encodes CDR1 LGHNA and CDR2 YSLEER. Here the CDR3 DNA reads TGCGCCAGCAGCCTGGACCGTCGTCTTGCCTACAATGAGCAGTTCTTC. As protein: CASSLDRRLAYNEQFF.

Comments on this clonotype: Found in a library prepared for alpha chains, this beta chain is an off-target read, and its abundance has little meaning. The chain employs TRBV27 and TRBJ2-3; D is uncertain. Trimming shortened V by 5 bases and J by 2 bases, and 8 bases separated the two germline ends. The CDR3 covers 13 residues. Germline loops: CDR1 MNHEY, CDR2 SMNVEV (reference sequence). The CDR3 sequence is CASSPRNTDTQYF. In nucleotides, the CDR3 is TGTGCCAGCAGTCCCCGCAACACAGATACGCAGTATTTT.

This clonotype was observed a few times. This beta chain appears as a stray read in a library generated for alpha chains; its size is not informative. J is TRBJ2-2 and V is TRBV6-6; the D is unclear. The germline CDR1 and CDR2 sequences are MNHNY and SVGAGI (reference sequence). This CDR3 contains 11 residues. Trimming removed 4 bases at V and 6 bases at J, with 3 bases between. For the CDR3, the DNA is TGTGCCAGCAGTTTTCCCGGGGAGCTGTTTTTT. Translated: CASSFPGELFF.

This clonotype was seen only a few times. This beta chain is off target for a library built for alpha chains, so its abundance means little. The chain employs TRBV7-9 and TRBJ2-4; 9 nucleotides agree with TRBD2. V was pared by 5 bases and J by 1 base, with 12 bases of the junction left unmatched. Germline-derived CDR1 and CDR2 are SEHNR and FQNEAQ (reference sequence). The CDR3 has 18 residues. CDR3 nucleotides: TGTGCCAGCAGCCGAAGCGGGGGGCTACAGTCTGCCAAAAACATTCAGTACTTC. Translated, it gives CASSRSGGLQSAKNIQYF. The whole variable domain, remainder taken from reference TRBV7-9 and TRBJ2-4, is DTGVSQNPRHKITKRGQNVTFRCDPISEHNRLYWYRQTLGQGPEFLTYFQNEAQLEKSRLLSDRFSAERPKGSFSTLEIQRTEQGDSAMYLCASSRSGGLQSAKNIQYFGAGTRLSVL.

With respect to this clonotype: This beta chain represents an off-target read in a library built for alpha chains; its size is of limited meaning. In DNA, the CDR3 is TGTGCCAGCAGTTACAGGGGGCCTACAGATACGCAGTATTTT. Protein sequence: CASSYRGPTDTQYF. This chain links TRBV6-9 with TRBJ2-3, with 8 bases identical to TRBD1. Germline trimming cut 3 bases from V and 3 bases from J; bases unmatched to any gene: 2. This CDR3 comprises 14 residues. Germline V lookup: CDR1 MNHGY, CDR2 SVAAGI.

This clonotype has more than one count but fewer than ten. The size of this beta chain means little, since it is a stray read in a library made for alpha chains. The chain recombines TRBV7-2 with TRBJ1-1; no reliable D call. V was cut by 5 bases and J by 3 bases, with 10 bases left in between. CDR3 length: 13 amino acids. Germline loops: CDR1 SGHTA, CDR2 FQGNSA. The CDR3 coding sequence is TGTGCCAGCAGCATACGGCGGGACACTGAAGCTTTCTTT. As protein: CASSIRRDTEAFF.

This clonotype appeared once. This beta chain is an unintended read in a library built for alpha chains; its size means little. The chain has TRBV7-2 and TRBJ2-4; TRBD1 aligns across 7 bases. Germline CDR1 is SGHTA and CDR2 is FQGNSA. J was trimmed by 3 bases and V by 4 bases; bases with no gene match: 3. The CDR3 has 14 residues. CDR3 loop: CASSSTGYKNIQYF. CDR3 in DNA: TGTGCCAGCAGCTCGACAGGGTACAAAAACATTCAGTACTTC.

In the case of this clonotype: This beta chain appears as a stray read in a library generated for alpha chains; its size is not informative. This chain uses TRBV25-1 with TRBJ2-1; 8 bases fit TRBD1. The CDR3 is 14 residues long. J was trimmed by 6 bases and V by 7 bases; bases with no gene match: 8. In germline, CDR1 is MGHDK, CDR2 SYGVNS. This CDR3 is CASKPGQVGNEQFF. The CDR3 DNA is TGTGCCAGCAAGCCGGGACAGGTAGGCAATGAGCAGTTCTTC.

Comments on this clonotype: Because the library targeted alpha chains, this beta chain is an off-target read whose size means little. V usage is TRBV20-1 and J usage is TRBJ1-1; 10 bases fit TRBD1. The CDR3 spans 12 residues. Germline values: CDR1 DFQATT, CDR2 SNEGSKA (reference sequence). V was clipped by 6 bases and J by 3 bases; unmatched bases: 1. DNA of the CDR3: TGCAGTGCGGACAGGGGGGACACTGAAGCTTTCTTT. This translates into CSADRGDTEAFF.

Worth noting for this clonotype: In a library made to pick up alpha chains, this beta chain is a stray read with a size that means little. V is TRBV28 and J is TRBJ2-5, with TRBD2 as a possible D gene (5 bases). Germline loops: CDR1 MDHEN, CDR2 SYDVKM. The CDR3 extends over 13 amino acids. Trimming removed 6 bases from V and 2 bases from J, with 10 bases in between. Here the CDR3 reads CASSLARQETQYF. The DNA for the CDR3 is TGTGCCAGCAGCTTAGCGCGTCAAGAGACCCAGTACTTC. Full variable domain (outside the CDR3, taken from reference TRBV28 and TRBJ2-5): DVKVTQSSRYLVKRTGEKVFLECVQDMDHENMFWYRQDPGLGLRLIYFSYDVKMKEKGDIPEGYSVSREKKERFSLILESASTNQTSMYLCASSLARQETQYFGPGTRLLVL.

To note about this clonotype: Since it is a stray read in a library aimed at alpha chains, this beta chain has a size that is not meaningful. The V gene is TRBV29-1, the J gene TRBJ2-1, with D possibly being TRBD1 (6 bases). Trimming removed 3 bases at V and 9 bases at J, with 15 bases between. The CDR3 consists of 13 residues. Looked up from germline, CDR1 is SQVTM and CDR2 is ANQGSEA. The CDR3 reads CSVDPGDGIEQFF. The CDR3 DNA follows: TGCAGCGTTGACCCAGGGGATGGAATTGAGCAGTTCTTC.

A remark on this clonotype: As an off-target read in a library built for alpha chains, this beta chain has a frequency of little significance. The genes are TRBV20-1 and TRBJ1-1; maybe TRBD1 (6 bases). V was cut by 0 bases and J by 4 bases, with 12 bases left in between. The germline CDR1 and CDR2 sequences are DFQATT and SNEGSKA (reference sequence). CDR3 length equals 14 residues. The CDR3 sequence is CSARDEGVSTEAFF. CDR3 DNA sequence: TGCAGTGCTAGAGATGAGGGGGTTAGCACTGAAGCTTTCTTT.

On this clonotype: This beta chain is off target for a library built for alpha chains, so its abundance means little. V is TRBV11-3 and J is TRBJ1-1; D may be TRBD1 (6 bases). This CDR3 is 15 amino acids long. Germline CDR1 reads SGHNT; CDR2 reads YENEEA. The germline V and J ends were trimmed by 0 bases and 1 base, with 9 bases remaining between them. CDR3 DNA sequence: TGTGCCAGCAGCTTAGACCTGACAGGGAACACTGAAGCTTTCTTT. Protein sequence: CASSLDLTGNTEAFF.

For this clonotype: A read error may produce the germline difference seen at one junction end. This beta chain represents an off-target read in a library built for alpha chains; its size is of limited meaning. This sequence joins TRBV28 and TRBJ2-5; D remains ambiguous. The germline V gene has CDR1 MDHEN and CDR2 SYDVKM. There are 12 residues in the CDR3. In nucleotides, the CDR3 is TGTGCCAGCAATCAAAAGACCGGTGTTGCGAACTTC. Amino acids: CASNQKTGVANF.